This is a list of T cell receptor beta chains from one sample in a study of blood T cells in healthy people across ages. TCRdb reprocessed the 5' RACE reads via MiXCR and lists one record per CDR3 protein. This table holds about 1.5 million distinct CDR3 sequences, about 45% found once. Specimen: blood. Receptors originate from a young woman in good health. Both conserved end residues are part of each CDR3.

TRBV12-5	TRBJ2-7	CASGLAWKNSYEQYF
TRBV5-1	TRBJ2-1	CASSFLEGLGVTYNEQFF
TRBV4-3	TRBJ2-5	CASSQERGESYNEQYF
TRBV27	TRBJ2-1	CASSLLSGGAREQFF
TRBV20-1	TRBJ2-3	CSARDLDTQYF
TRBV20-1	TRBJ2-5	CSATGPLETQYF
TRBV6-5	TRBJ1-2	CASSTAGTGKSGYTF
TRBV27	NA	CASSSRLAGVYEQYF
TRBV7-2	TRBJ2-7	CASSLASPGTGDEQYF
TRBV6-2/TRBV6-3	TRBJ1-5	CASRTNRGRSQHQPQHF
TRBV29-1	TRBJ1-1	CSAGRANTEAFF
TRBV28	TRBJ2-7	CASSVAGDGYVQYF
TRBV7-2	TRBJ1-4	CASTNFRSEKLFF
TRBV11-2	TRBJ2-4	CASSVTASGNIQYF
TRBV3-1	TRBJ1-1	CASSPRGQMNTEAFF